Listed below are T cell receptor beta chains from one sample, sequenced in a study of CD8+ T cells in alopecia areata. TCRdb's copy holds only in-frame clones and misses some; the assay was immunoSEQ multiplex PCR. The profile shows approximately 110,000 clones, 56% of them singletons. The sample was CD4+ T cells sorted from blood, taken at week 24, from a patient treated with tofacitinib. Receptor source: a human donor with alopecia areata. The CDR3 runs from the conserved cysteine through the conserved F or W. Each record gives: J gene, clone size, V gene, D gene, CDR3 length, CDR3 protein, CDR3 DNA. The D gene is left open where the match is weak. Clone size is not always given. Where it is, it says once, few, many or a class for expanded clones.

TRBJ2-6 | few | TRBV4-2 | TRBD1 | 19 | CASSQGGPGTGTGANVLTF | TGTGCCAGCAGCCAAGGCGGTCCCGGGACAGGAACTGGGGCCAACGTCCTGACTTTC
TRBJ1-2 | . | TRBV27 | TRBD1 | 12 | CASSRDRGFYTF | TGTGCCAGCAGTCGGGACAGGGGGTTCTACACCTTC
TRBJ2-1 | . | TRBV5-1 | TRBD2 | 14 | CASSFSGGASEQFF | TGCGCCAGCAGCTTTAGCGGGGGGGCCTCTGAGCAGTTCTTC
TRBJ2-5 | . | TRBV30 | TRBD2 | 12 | CAWNPGGETQYF | TGTGCCTGGAACCCGGGAGGGGAGACCCAGTACTTC
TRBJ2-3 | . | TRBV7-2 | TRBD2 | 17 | CASSLHLAGGSTDTQYF | TGTGCCAGCAGCTTACATCTAGCGGGGGGTTCCACAGATACGCAGTATTTT
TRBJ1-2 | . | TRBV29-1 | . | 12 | CSVEDQADGYTF | TGCAGCGTTGAAGATCAGGCGGACGGCTACACCTTC
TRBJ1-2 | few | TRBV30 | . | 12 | CAWSGRRYGYTF | TGTGCCTGGAGTGGACGGAGATATGGCTACACCTTC
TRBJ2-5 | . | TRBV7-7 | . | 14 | CASSPGAELETQYF | TGTGCTAGCAGCCCCGGGGCCGAGTTGGAGACCCAGTACTTC
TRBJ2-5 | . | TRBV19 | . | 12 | CASGTRRETQYF | TGTGCCAGTGGGACACGAAGAGAGACCCAGTACTTC
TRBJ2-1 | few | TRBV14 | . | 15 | CASSQTVISYNEQFF | TGTGCCAGCAGCCAAACAGTGATATCCTACAATGAGCAGTTCTTC
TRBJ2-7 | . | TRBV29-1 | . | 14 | CSVFVRGRSYEQYF | TGCAGCGTTTTTGTGAGGGGCCGCTCCTACGAGCAGTACTTC
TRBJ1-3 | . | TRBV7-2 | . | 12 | CASSSLGNTIYF | TGTGCCAGCAGCTCCTTAGGAAACACCATATATTTT
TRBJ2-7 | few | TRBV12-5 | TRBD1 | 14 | CASGLGQGYHEQYF | TGTGCTAGTGGTCTGGGACAGGGGTATCACGAGCAGTACTTC
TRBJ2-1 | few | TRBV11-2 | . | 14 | CASSLDLGINEQFF | TGTGCCAGCAGCTTAGATCTGGGTATCAATGAGCAGTTCTTC
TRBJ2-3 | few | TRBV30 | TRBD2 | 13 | CAWSAGGADTQYF | TGTGCCTGGAGTGCGGGGGGGGCAGATACGCAGTATTTT
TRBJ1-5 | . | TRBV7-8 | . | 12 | CASSFDRGPQHF | TGTGCCAGCAGCTTTGACAGAGGGCCCCAGCATTTT
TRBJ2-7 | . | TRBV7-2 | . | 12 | CASSPRAGEQYF | TGTGCCAGCAGCCCCCGAGCGGGCGAGCAGTACTTC
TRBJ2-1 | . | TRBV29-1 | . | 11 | CSVEDGTPGFF | TGCAGCGTTGAAGATGGGACCCCGGGGTTCTTC
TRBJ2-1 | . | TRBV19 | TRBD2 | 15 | CASSSGTSGYNEQFF | TGTGCCAGTAGTAGCGGGACTAGCGGGTACAATGAGCAGTTCTTC
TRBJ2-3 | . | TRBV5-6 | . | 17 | CASSLVVSSGSTDTQYF | TGTGCCAGCAGCTTGGTTGTTAGTTCAGGGAGCACAGATACGCAGTATTTT
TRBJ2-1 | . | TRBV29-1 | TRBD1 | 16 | CSVKTPQGEIGNEQFF | TGCAGCGTTAAAACCCCGCAGGGGGAAATAGGGAATGAGCAGTTCTTC
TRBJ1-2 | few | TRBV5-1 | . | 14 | CASSLAAEGYGYTF | TGCGCCAGCAGCTTGGCCGCGGAGGGCTATGGCTACACCTTC
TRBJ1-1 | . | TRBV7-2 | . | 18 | CASSLVDWKSLMNTEAFF | TGTGCCAGCAGCTTAGTTGATTGGAAGTCGCTCATGAACACTGAAGCTTTCTTT
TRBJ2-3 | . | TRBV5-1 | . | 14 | CASSSGGLTDTQYF | TGCGCCAGCAGCTCTGGAGGCCTCACAGATACGCAGTATTTT
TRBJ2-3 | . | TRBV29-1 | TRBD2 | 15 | CSVGDLAGGLYTQYF | TGCAGCGTTGGTGACCTAGCGGGGGGGCTCTATACGCAGTATTTT
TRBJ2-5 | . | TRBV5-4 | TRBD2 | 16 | CASSRPTSGGVGTQYF | TGTGCCAGCAGCCGCCCGACTAGCGGGGGGGTGGGGACCCAGTACTTC
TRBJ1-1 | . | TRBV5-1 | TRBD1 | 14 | CASSSGQGDTEAFF | TGCGCCAGCAGCTCGGGACAGGGGGACACTGAAGCTTTCTTT
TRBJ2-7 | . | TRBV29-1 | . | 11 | CSVEQAYEQYF | TGCAGCGTTGAACAGGCCTACGAGCAGTACTTC
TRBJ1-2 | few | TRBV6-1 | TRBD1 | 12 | CASIGDSYGYTF | TGTGCCAGCATTGGGGACAGCTATGGCTACACCTTC
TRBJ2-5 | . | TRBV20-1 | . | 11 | CSAPERGTQYF | TGCAGTGCTCCAGAACGGGGGACCCAGTACTTC
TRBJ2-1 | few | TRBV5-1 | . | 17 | CASSPQAVQLSYNEQFF | TGCGCCAGCAGCCCTCAGGCGGTACAGCTCTCCTACAATGAGCAGTTCTTC
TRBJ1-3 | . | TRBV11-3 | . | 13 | CASSLASGNTIYF | TGTGCCAGCAGCTTAGCCTCTGGAAACACCATATATTTT
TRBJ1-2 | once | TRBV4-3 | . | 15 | CASSQEGGLRYGYTF | TGCGCCAGCAGCCAAGAGGGGGGGCTCCGCTATGGCTACACCTTC
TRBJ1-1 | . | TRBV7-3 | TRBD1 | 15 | CASTTGTGHGTEAFF | TGTGCCAGCACGACCGGGACAGGGCACGGAACTGAAGCTTTCTTT
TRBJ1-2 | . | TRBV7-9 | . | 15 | CASSSTAGTSYGYTF | TGTGCCAGCAGCTCGACGGCAGGGACAAGCTATGGCTACACCTTC
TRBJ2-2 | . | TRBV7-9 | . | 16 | CASSLGRRSSTGELFF | TGTGCCAGCAGCTTGGGCAGAAGAAGCAGTACCGGGGAGCTGTTTTTT
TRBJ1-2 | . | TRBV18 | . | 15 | CASSPQPADLLGYTF | TGTGCCAGCTCACCTCAGCCGGCAGACCTCTTAGGCTACACCTTC
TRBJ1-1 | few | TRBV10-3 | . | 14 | CAISTQGSLPEAFF | TGTGCCATCAGTACCCAGGGAAGCCTCCCTGAAGCTTTCTTT
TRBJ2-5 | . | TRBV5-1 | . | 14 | CASSAYRAQETQYF | TGCGCCAGCAGCGCATACAGGGCCCAAGAGACCCAGTACTTC
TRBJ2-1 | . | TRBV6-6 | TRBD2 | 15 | CASSRLAGGHNEQFF | TGTGCCAGCAGTCGACTAGCGGGGGGGCACAATGAGCAGTTCTTC